A selection of T cell receptor beta chains follows, all from one sample in a study of response to subunit inactivated influenza vaccine. TCRdb called the RT-PCR reads again in MiXCR, with one record for every CDR3 protein. This sample yields 530,000 or so distinct CDR3 sequences, of which around 15% are seen a single time; over 8.5% belongs to the top ten. Specimen: PBMCs from blood, collected approximately 13 days after vaccination. The source of these receptors is a man in his fifties who received an inactivated influenza vaccine. Both conserved end residues are part of each CDR3. A D gene is named only where the DNA matches it firmly. Expanded clones are given a class, and other clones once, few, many or no size at all.

J gene | clone size | V gene | D gene | CDR3 protein | CDR3 DNA
TRBJ2-7 | few | TRBV10-3 | TRBD1 | CAISADRAYEQYF | TGTGCCATCAGTGCTGACAGGGCATACGAGCAGTACTTC
TRBJ1-4 | few | TRBV5-1 | . | CASSLMNLESEKLFF | TGCGCCAGCAGCTTGATGAACCTAGAGAGTGAAAAACTGTTTTTT
TRBJ2-3 | . | TRBV7-2 | TRBD2 | CASSQSSGGVPDTQYF | TGTGCCAGCAGCCAATCTAGCGGGGGGGTTCCAGATACGCAGTATTTT
TRBJ1-5 | few | TRBV12-3/TRBV12-4 | . | CASSLESTVYSNQPQHF | TGTGCCAGCAGTTTAGAGAGCACGGTCTATAGCAATCAGCCCCAGCATTTT
TRBJ2-5 | few | TRBV7-9 | . | CASSLEPGPYQETQYF | TGTGCCAGCAGCTTAGAGCCGGGACCGTACCAAGAGACCCAGTACTTC
TRBJ2-1 | many | TRBV29-1 | . | CSVESQIKDEQFF | TGCAGCGTTGAATCCCAAATAAAGGACGAGCAGTTCTTC
TRBJ2-3 | few | TRBV20-1 | . | CSALREGGSDTQYF | TGCAGCGCGCTGAGAGAGGGAGGCTCAGATACGCAGTATTTT
TRBJ2-3 | few | TRBV20-1 | . | CSARATRWRSDTQYF | TGCAGTGCTAGGGCGACTAGATGGCGGTCAGATACGCAGTATTTT
TRBJ1-1 | few | TRBV2 | . | CASSETGIFMNTEAFF | TGTGCCAGCAGTGAAACCGGAATTTTCATGAACACTGAAGCTTTCTTT
TRBJ2-3 | . | TRBV2 | TRBD1 | CASSVTGGKTDTQYF | TGTGCCAGCAGCGTGACAGGGGGCAAGACAGATACGCAGTATTTT
TRBJ2-7 | many | TRBV29-1 | TRBD1 | CSVGGQRTYEQYF | TGCAGCGTAGGGGGACAGCGAACCTACGAGCAGTACTTC
TRBJ2-7 | . | TRBV29-1 | . | CSVKDTRANEQYF | TGCAGCGTTAAAGACACGAGGGCCAACGAGCAGTACTTC
TRBJ2-5 | once | TRBV10-3 | TRBD2 | CAISALAGGVGAQYF | TGTGCCATCAGTGCCCTAGCGGGAGGCGTCGGGGCCCAGTACTTC
TRBJ2-3 | . | TRBV11-3 | . | CASAKGRDPAAPDTQYF | TGTGCCAGCGCAAAAGGGCGGGATCCGGCCGCCCCAGATACGCAGTATTTT
TRBJ2-3 | few | TRBV28 | . | CASSLWVGATDTQYF | TGTGCCAGCAGTTTATGGGTGGGGGCCACAGATACGCAGTATTTT
TRBJ1-1 | many | TRBV5-1 | . | CASSISDGNTEAFF | TGCGCCAGCAGCATTAGCGACGGTAACACTGAAGCTTTCTTT
TRBJ1-2 | . | TRBV12-3/TRBV12-4 | . | CASSFEGLYGYTF | TGTGCCAGCAGTTTCGAGGGACTATATGGCTACACCTTC
TRBJ2-7 | . | TRBV20-1 | TRBD2 | CSASAASGRAGYEQYF | TGCAGTGCTAGTGCGGCTAGCGGGAGGGCCGGGTACGAGCAGTACTTC
TRBJ2-1 | . | TRBV9 | TRBD2 | CASSAQGGLAYNEQFF | TGTGCCAGCAGCGCCCAGGGGGGACTAGCGTACAATGAGCAGTTCTTC
TRBJ2-7 | few | TRBV6-1 | . | CASSAPLISPAYEQYF | TGTGCCAGCAGTGCCCCCCTGATTAGTCCCGCATACGAGCAGTACTTC
TRBJ2-2 | few | TRBV7-8 | . | CASSQVRGANTGELFF | TGTGCCAGCAGCCAAGTCAGAGGGGCGAACACCGGGGAGCTGTTTTTT
TRBJ2-1 | few | TRBV20-1 | TRBD2 | CSATTSGGRSYNEQFF | TGCAGTGCAACAACTAGCGGGGGGCGCTCCTACAATGAGCAGTTCTTC
TRBJ2-6 | . | TRBV18 | . | CASSPTGSRADGANVLTF | TGTGCCAGCTCACCCACCGGATCACGTGCAGACGGGGCCAACGTCCTGACTTTC
TRBJ2-2 | few | TRBV3-1 | TRBD2 | CASSRTSGRSSGELFF | TGTGCCAGCAGCCGGACTAGCGGGAGGAGTAGCGGGGAGCTGTTTTTT
TRBJ2-3 | . | TRBV20-1 | . | CSASLTGLSTDTQYF | TGCAGTGCTTCCTTGACAGGTCTGAGCACAGATACGCAGTATTTT
TRBJ2-6 | few | TRBV18 | TRBD1 | CASSPPGQGSGANVLTF | TGTGCCAGCTCACCACCGGGACAGGGAAGTGGGGCCAACGTCCTGACTTTC
TRBJ2-7 | few | TRBV10-3 | . | CAISRTASYEQYF | TGTGCCATCAGCCGGACAGCCTCCTACGAGCAGTACTTC
TRBJ1-2 | . | TRBV5-6 | . | CASRLGEGNYGYTF | TGTGCCAGCAGACTAGGGGAGGGTAACTATGGCTACACCTTC
TRBJ2-7 | many | TRBV20-1 | TRBD1 | CSATSGGDYEQYF | TGCAGTGCTACCTCAGGGGGTGACTACGAGCAGTACTTC
TRBJ1-4 | . | TRBV15 | . | CATSRDPVRSEKLFF | TGTGCCACCTCAAGAGACCCAGTTCGTAGCGAAAAACTGTTTTTT
TRBJ2-4 | . | TRBV7-2 | . | CASSPDSYIQYF | TGTGCCAGCAGCCCGGACTCTTACATTCAGTACTTC
TRBJ2-7 | . | TRBV7-9 | TRBD1 | CASSQGQGVSYEQYF | TGTGCCAGCAGCCAGGGACAGGGGGTATCATACGAGCAGTACTTC
TRBJ2-7 | few | TRBV20-1 | TRBD2 | CSARPDAGRAGYEQYF | TGCAGTGCCCGCCCGGATGCGGGGAGGGCCGGGTACGAGCAGTACTTC
TRBJ2-1 | . | TRBV7-2 | . | CASSLDYDNEQFF | TGTGCCAGCAGCTTGGACTACGACAATGAGCAGTTCTTC
TRBJ2-3 | . | TRBV6-1 | . | CASRLGQFKEQYF | TGTGCCAGCCGATTAGGACAGTTCAAGGAGCAGTATTTT
TRBJ2-2 | . | TRBV29-1 | TRBD1 | CSALGQGKNTGELFF | TGCAGCGCCCTAGGACAGGGGAAGAACACCGGGGAGCTGTTTTTT
TRBJ1-1 | . | TRBV7-2 | . | CASRDDLAGEAFF | TGTGCCAGCCGAGACGACCTCGCGGGAGAAGCTTTCTTT
TRBJ2-2 | . | TRBV4-1 | . | CASSPIPTGELFF | TGCGCCAGCAGCCCTATTCCCACCGGGGAGCTGTTTTTT
TRBJ2-5 | many | TRBV20-1 | TRBD2 | CSARLRREGQTQYF | TGCAGTGCTAGGTTACGGCGGGAGGGTCAAACCCAGTACTTC
TRBJ2-2 | . | TRBV7-8 | . | CASSGHRGGTGELFF | TGTGCCAGCAGCGGCCACAGGGGGGGCACCGGGGAGCTGTTTTTT
TRBJ2-4 | few | TRBV4-3 | . | CASSQVGDKNIQYF | TGCGCCAGCAGCCAAGTGGGGGACAAAAACATTCAGTACTTC
TRBJ2-1 | few | TRBV29-1 | TRBD2 | CSVRSGGAKGSYNEQFF | TGCAGCGTTCGTAGCGGGGGGGCGAAAGGGTCCTACAATGAGCAGTTCTTC
TRBJ2-1 | many | TRBV20-1 | TRBD1 | CSAPPGQRNYNEQFF | TGCAGTGCCCCACCGGGACAGCGAAACTACAATGAGCAGTTCTTC
TRBJ1-4 | few | TRBV3-1 | . | CASSYGSFNEKLFF | TGTGCCAGCAGCTACGGAAGTTTTAATGAAAAACTGTTTTTT
TRBJ2-2 | . | TRBV4-1 | . | CASSQGLPGQLFF | TGCGCCAGCAGCCAAGGCCTACCGGGGCAGCTGTTTTTT
TRBJ1-1 | . | TRBV29-1 | . | CSVVGRMNTEAFF | TGCAGCGTTGTGGGCCGCATGAACACTGAAGCTTTCTTT
TRBJ2-7 | . | TRBV5-1 | TRBD1 | CASSPSQGAYEQYF | TGCGCCAGCAGCCCCTCCCAGGGGGCCTACGAGCAGTACTTC
TRBJ2-1 | . | TRBV15 | . | CATSRSASSYNEQFF | TGTGCCACCAGCCGATCGGCGAGCTCCTACAATGAGCAGTTCTTC
TRBJ2-3 | many | TRBV18 | . | CASSPAGTDTQYF | TGTGCCAGCTCACCAGCGGGCACAGATACGCAGTATTTT
TRBJ2-1 | . | TRBV6-2/TRBV6-3 | . | CASSYFGSSYNEQFF | TGTGCCAGCAGTTATTTCGGCAGCTCCTACAATGAGCAGTTCTTC